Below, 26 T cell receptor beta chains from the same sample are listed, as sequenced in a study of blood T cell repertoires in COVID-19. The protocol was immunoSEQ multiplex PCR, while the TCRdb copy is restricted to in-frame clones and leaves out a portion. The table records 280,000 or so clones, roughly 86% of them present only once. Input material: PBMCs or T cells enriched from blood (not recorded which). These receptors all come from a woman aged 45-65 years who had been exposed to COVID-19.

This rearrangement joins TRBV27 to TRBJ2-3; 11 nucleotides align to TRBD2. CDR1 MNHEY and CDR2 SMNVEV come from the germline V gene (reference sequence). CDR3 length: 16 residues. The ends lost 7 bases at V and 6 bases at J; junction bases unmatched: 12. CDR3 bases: TGTGCCAGCACCCCATCCTCGACTAGCGGGGTCGATACGCAGTATTTT. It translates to CASTPSSTSGVDTQYF.

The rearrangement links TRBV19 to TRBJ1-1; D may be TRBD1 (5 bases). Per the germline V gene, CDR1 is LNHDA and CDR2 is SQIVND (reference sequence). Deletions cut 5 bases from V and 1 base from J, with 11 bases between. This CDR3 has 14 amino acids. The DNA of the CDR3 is TGTGCCAGTAGTGCAACAGGTGGGAACACTGAAGCTTTCTTT. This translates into CASSATGGNTEAFF. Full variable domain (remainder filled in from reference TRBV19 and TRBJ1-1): DGGITQSPKYLFRKEGQNVTLSCEQNLNHDAMYWYRQDPGQGLRLIYYSQIVNDFQKGDIAEGYSVSREKKESFPLTVTSAQKNPTAFYLCASSATGGNTEAFFGQGTRLTVV.

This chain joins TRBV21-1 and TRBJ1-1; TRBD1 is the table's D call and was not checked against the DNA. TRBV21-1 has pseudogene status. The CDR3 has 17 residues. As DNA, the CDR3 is TGTGCCAGCAGCAAAGAGGGGGGACAGAGCATAGACACTGAAGCTTTCTTT. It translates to CASSKEGGQSIDTEAFF.

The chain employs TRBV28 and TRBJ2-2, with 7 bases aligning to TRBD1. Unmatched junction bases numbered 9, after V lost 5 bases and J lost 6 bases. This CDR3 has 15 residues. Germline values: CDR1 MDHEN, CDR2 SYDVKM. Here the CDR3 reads CASSANRGRSGELFF. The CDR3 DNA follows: TGTGCCAGCAGTGCAAACAGGGGTCGTTCCGGGGAGCTGTTTTTT.

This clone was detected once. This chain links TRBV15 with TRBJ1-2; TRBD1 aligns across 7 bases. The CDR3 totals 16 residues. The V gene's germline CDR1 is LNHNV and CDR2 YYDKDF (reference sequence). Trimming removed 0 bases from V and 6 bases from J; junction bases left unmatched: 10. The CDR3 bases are TGTGCCACCAGCAGAGAACAGGGGACGTCCAGGGATGGCTACACCTTC. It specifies CATSREQGTSRDGYTF.

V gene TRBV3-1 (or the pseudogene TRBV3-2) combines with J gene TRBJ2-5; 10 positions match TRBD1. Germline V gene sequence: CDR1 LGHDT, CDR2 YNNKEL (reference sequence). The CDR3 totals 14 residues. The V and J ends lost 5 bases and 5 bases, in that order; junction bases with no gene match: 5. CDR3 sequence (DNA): TGTGCCAGCAGCTCCCGGACAGGGGGGGAGACCCAGTACTTC. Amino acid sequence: CASSSRTGGETQYF.

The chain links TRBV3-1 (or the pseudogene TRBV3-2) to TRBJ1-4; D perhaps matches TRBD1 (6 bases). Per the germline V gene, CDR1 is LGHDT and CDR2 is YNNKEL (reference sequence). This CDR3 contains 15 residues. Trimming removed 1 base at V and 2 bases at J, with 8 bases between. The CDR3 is CASSQGQGTNEKLFF. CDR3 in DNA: TGTGCCAGCAGCCAAGGGCAGGGGACTAATGAAAAACTGTTTTTT.

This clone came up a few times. CDR3 bases: TGTGCCAGCAGCCTCCCCCCGCCAGGGGATCACGGGGAGCTGTTTTTT. This translates into CASSLPPPGDHGELFF. This chain uses TRBV7-9 with TRBJ2-2; D is perhaps TRBD1 (6 bases). Trimming stripped 5 bases from V and 7 bases from J, with 20 bases between. The length of the CDR3 is 16 residues. Germline V lookup: CDR1 SEHNR, CDR2 FQNEAQ (reference sequence).

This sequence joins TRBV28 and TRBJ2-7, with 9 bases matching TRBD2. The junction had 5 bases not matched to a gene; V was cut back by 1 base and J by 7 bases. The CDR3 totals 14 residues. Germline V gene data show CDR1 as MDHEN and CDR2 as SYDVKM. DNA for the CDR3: TGTGCCAGCAGTTTATCTAGCGGGGTGAGAGAGCAGTACTTC. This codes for CASSLSSGVREQYF.

CDR3: CATSRDLGGTEAFF. Written as DNA, the CDR3 is TGTGCCACCAGCAGAGATTTGGGGGGCACTGAAGCTTTCTTT. The V and J genes are TRBV15 and TRBJ1-1; D possibly corresponds to TRBD1 (5 bases). Looked up from germline, CDR1 is LNHNV and CDR2 is YYDKDF (reference sequence). The germline V and J ends were trimmed by 0 bases and 4 bases, with 9 bases remaining between them. CDR3 length: 14 amino acids.

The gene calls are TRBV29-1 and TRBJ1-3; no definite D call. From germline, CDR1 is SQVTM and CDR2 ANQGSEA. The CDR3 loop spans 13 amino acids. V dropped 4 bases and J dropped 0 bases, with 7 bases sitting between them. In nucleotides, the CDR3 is TGCAGCGTTGTGCTGAGCTCTGGAAACACCATATATTTT. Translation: CSVVLSSGNTIYF.

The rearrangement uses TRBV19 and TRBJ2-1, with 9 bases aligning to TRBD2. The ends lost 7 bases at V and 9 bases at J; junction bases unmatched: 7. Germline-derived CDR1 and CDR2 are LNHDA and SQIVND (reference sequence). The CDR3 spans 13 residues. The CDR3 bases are TGTGCCAGTACCGCTAGCGGGGTGAGTGAGCAGTTCTTC. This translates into CASTASGVSEQFF.

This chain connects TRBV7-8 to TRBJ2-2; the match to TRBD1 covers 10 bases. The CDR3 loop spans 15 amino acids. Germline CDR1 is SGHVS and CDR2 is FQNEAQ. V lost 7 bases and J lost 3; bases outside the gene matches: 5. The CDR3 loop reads CASTLGTGDTGELFF. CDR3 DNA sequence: TGTGCCAGCACCCTGGGGACAGGGGACACCGGGGAGCTGTTTTTT.

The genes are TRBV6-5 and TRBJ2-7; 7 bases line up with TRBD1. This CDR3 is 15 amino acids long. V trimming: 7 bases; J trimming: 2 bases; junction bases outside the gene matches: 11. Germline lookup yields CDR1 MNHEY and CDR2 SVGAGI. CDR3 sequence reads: CASTTEWDSAYEQYF. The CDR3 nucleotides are TGTGCCAGCACCACAGAATGGGACAGCGCCTACGAGCAGTACTTC.

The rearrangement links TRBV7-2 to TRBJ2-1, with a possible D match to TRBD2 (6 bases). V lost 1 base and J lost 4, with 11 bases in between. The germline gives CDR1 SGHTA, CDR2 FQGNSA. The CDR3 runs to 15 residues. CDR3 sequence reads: CASSLVTGRYNEQFF. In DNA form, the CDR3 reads TGTGCCAGCAGCTTAGTTACGGGGAGGTACAATGAGCAGTTCTTC. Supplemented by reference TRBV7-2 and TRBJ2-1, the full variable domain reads GAGVSQSPSNKVTEKGKDVELRCDPISGHTALYWYRQSLGQGLEFLIYFQGNSAPDKSGLPSDRFSAERTGGSVSTLTIQRTQQEDSAVYLCASSLVTGRYNEQFFGPGTRLTVL.

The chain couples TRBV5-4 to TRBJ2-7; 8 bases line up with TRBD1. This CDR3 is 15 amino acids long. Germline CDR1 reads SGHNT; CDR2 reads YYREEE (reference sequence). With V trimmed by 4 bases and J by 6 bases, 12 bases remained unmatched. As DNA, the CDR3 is TGTGCCAGCAGCCCCGGAGCGGACAGGGACCTCGAGCAGTACTTC. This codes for CASSPGADRDLEQYF. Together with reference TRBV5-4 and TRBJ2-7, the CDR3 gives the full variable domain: ETGVTQSPTHLIKTRGQQVTLRCSSQSGHNTVSWYQQALGQGPQFIFQYYREEENGRGNFPPRFSGLQFPNYSSELNVNALELDDSALYLCASSPGADRDLEQYFGPGTRLTVT.

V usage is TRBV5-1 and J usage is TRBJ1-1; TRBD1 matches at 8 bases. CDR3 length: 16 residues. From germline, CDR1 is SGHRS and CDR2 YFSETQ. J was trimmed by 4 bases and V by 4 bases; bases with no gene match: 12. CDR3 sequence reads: CASSILDRGVFTEAFF. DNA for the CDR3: TGCGCCAGCAGCATCCTAGACAGGGGAGTATTCACTGAAGCTTTCTTT.

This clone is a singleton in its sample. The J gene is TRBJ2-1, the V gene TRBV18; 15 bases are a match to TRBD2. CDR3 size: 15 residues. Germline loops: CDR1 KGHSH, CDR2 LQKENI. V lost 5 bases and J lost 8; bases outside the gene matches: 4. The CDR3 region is CASSGTSGGTDEQFF. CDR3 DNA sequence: TGTGCCAGCTCAGGGACTAGCGGGGGGACGGATGAGCAGTTCTTC.

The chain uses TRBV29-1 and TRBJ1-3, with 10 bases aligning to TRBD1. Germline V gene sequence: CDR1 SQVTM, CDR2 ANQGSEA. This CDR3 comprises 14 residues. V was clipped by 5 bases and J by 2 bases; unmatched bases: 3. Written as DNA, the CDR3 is TGCAGCGTTAGACAGGGGGCAACTGGAAACACCATATATTTT. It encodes CSVRQGATGNTIYF.

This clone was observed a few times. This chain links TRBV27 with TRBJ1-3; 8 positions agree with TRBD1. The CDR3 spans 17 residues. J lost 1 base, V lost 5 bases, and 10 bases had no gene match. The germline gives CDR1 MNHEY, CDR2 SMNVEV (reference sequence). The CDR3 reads CASSDSDRVESGNTIYF. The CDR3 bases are TGTGCCAGCAGTGATTCGGACAGGGTTGAGTCTGGAAACACCATATATTTT.

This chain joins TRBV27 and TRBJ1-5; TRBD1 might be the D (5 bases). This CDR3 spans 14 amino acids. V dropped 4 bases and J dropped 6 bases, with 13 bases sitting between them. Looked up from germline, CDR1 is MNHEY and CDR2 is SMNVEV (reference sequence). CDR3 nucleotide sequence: TGTGCCAGCAGTTCTCAAGGGGTTTCTCAGCCCCAGCATTTT. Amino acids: CASSSQGVSQPQHF.

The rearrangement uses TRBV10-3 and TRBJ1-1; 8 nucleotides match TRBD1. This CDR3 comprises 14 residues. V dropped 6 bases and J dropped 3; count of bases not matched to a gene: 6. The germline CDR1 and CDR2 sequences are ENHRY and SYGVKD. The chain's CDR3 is CAISRDRGYTEAFF. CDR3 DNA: TGTGCCATCAGCCGTGACAGGGGTTACACTGAAGCTTTCTTT.

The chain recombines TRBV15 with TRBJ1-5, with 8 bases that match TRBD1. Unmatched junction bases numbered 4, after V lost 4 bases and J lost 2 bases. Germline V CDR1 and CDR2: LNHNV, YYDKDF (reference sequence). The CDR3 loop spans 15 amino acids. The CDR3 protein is CATSNWTGRNQPQHF. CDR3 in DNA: TGTGCCACCAGCAACTGGACAGGGCGCAATCAGCCCCAGCATTTT.

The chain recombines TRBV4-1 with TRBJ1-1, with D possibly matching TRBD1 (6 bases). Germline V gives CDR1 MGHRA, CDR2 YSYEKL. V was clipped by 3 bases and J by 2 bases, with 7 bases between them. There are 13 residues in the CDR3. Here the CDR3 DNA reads TGCGCCAGCAGCCAGACAGGAAACACTGAAGCTTTCTTT. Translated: CASSQTGNTEAFF.

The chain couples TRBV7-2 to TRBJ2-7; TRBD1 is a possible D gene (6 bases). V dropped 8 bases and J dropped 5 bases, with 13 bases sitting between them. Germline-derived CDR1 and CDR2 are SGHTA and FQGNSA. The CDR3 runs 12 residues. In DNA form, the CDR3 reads TGTGCCAGCGGTACAGGGCGCCACGAGCAGTACTTC. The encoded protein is CASGTGRHEQYF.

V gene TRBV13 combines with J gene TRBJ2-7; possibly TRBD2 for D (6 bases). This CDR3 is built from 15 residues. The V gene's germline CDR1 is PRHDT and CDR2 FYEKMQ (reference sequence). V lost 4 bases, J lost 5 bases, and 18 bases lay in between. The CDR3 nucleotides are TGTGCCAGCAGCTCCCGGGGTGCGGGGTCCAACGAGCAGTACTTC. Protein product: CASSSRGAGSNEQYF. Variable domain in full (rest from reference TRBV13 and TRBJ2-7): AAGVIQSPRHLIKEKRETATLKCYPIPRHDTVYWYQQGPGQDPQFLISFYEKMQSDKGSIPDRFSAQQFSDYHSELNMSSLELGDSALYFCASSSRGAGSNEQYFGPGTRLTVT.